The present T cell receptor (beta chain) was sequenced within a study of sequential checkpoint blockade in melanoma. Study-level information: Approximately 20 patients had tumor biopsies before treatment and at week 13.

V lost 5 bases to trimming and J lost 3 bases; unmatched junction nucleotides: 7. The length of the CDR3 is 14 residues. CDR1 SQVTM and CDR2 ANQGSEA come from the germline V gene. Worth noting for this clone: As yet, its antigen is unknown.

Sequencing used immunoSEQ multiplex PCR; TCRdb keeps in-frame clones, though not all of them. The table has over a thousand clones, about a fifth seen once. As for treatment: randomized to nivolumab then ipilimumab (arm A) or the reverse (arm B). Study-level points and caveats: Mutational load did not correlate with tumor T-cell fraction or clonality.

This rearrangement joins TRBV29-1 to TRBJ2-1; 7 bases map to TRBD1. The material was tumor tissue (inferred from file names), obtained from a patient given nivolumab and ipilimumab in sequence. The source of this sequence is a human donor with melanoma. CDR3 sequence: CSVTAGTVYNEQFF. The CDR3 nucleotides read TGCAGCGTTACGGCCGGGACAGTCTACAATGAGCAGTTCTTC.